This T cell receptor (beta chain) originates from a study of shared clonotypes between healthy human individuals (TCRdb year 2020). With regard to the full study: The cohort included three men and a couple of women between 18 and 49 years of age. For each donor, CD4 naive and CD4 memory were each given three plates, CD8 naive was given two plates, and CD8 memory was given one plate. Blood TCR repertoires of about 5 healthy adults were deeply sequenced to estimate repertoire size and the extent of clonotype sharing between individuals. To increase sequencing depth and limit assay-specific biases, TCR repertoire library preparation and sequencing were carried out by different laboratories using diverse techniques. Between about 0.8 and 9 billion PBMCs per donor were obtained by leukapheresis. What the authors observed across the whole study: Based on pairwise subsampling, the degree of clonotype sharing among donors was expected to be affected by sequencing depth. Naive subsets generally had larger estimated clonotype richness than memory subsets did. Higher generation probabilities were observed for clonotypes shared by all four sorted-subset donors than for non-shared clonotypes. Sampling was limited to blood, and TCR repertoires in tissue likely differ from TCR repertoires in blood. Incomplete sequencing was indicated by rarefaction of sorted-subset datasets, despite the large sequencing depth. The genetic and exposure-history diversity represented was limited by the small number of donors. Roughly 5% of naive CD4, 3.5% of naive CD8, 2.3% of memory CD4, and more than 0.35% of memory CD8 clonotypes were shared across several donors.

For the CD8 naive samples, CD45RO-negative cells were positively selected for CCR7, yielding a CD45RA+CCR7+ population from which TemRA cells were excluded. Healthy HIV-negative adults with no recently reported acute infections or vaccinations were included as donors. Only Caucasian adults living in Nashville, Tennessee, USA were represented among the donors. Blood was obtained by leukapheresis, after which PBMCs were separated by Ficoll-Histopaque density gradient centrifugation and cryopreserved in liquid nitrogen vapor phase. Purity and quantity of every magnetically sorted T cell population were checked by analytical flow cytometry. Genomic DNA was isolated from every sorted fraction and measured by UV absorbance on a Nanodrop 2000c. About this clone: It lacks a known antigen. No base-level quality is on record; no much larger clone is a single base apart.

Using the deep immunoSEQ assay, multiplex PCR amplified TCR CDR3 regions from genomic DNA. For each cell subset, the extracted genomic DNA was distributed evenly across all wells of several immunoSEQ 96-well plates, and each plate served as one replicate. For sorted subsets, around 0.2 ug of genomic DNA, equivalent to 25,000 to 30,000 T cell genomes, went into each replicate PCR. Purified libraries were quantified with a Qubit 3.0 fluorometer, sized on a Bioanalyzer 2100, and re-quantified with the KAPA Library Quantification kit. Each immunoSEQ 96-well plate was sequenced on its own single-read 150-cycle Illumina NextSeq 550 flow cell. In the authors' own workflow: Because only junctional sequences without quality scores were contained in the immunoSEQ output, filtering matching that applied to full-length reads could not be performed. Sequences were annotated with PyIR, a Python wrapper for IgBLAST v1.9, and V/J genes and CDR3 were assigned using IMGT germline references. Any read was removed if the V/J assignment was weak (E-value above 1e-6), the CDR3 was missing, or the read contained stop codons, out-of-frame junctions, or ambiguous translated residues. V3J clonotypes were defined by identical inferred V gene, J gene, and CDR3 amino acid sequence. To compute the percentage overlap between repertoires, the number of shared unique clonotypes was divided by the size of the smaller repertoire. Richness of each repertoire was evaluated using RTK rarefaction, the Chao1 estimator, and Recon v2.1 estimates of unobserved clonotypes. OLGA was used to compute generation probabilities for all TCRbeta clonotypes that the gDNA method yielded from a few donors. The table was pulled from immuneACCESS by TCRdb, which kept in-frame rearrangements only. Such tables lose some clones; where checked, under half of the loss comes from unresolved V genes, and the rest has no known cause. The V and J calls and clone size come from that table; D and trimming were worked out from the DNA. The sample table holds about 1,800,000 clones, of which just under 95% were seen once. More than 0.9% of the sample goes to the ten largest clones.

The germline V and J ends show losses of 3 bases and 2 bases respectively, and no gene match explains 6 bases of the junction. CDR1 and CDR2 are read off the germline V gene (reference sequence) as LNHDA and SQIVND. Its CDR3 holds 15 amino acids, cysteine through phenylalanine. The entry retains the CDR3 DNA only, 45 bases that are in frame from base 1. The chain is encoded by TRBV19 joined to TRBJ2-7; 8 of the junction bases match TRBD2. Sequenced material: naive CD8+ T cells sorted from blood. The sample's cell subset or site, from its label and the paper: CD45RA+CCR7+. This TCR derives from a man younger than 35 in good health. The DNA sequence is TGTGCCAGTAGTATCCGCGGGGGGCAGGCCTACGAGCAGTACTTC. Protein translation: CASSIRGGQAYEQYF.